Presented here are 8 T cell receptor beta chains from one specimen sequenced in a study of T cell responses to AZD1222 COVID-19 vaccine. The data were produced by immunoSEQ multiplex PCR, yet TCRdb's version contains in-frame clones alone and is incomplete. There are about 120,000 clones in the sample; about 90% occur only once, and around 8.2% lies in the top ten. The sequences come from peripheral blood, collected 28 days after the second AZD1222 dose. Every receptor here comes from an adult who received the AZD1222 COVID-19 vaccine.

This clone appeared a single time. The rearrangement uses TRBV18 and TRBJ1-4; D perhaps matches TRBD1 (6 bases). The V gene lost 8 bases and the J gene lost 3 bases, with 10 bases spanning the gap. The CDR3 spans 13 residues. Germline V gene lookup returns CDR1 KGHSH and CDR2 LQKENI. CDR3 nucleotide sequence: TGTGCCAGCCGACAGGTCTCTAATGAAAAACTGTTTTTT. This codes for CASRQVSNEKLFF.

The V gene is TRBV11-1, the J gene TRBJ2-1, with D perhaps matching TRBD2 (5 bases). With 5 bases removed from V and 7 bases from J, the gap between germline ends came to 15 bases. Germline V gene sequence: CDR1 SGHAT, CDR2 FQDESV (reference sequence). This CDR3 comprises 14 residues. This chain's CDR3 is CASSLWATGNEQFF. The CDR3 nucleotides read TGTGCCAGCAGCCTCTGGGCCACGGGAAATGAGCAGTTCTTC. The full variable domain, with the rest looked up from reference TRBV11-1 and TRBJ2-1, is EAEVAQSPRYKITEKSQAVAFWCDPISGHATLYWYRQILGQGPELLVQFQDESVVDDSQLPKDRFSAERLKGVDSTLKIQPAELGDSAMYLCASSLWATGNEQFFGPGTRLTVL.

The chain has TRBV6-5 and TRBJ2-7; TRBD1 is a possible D gene (5 bases). Deletions cut 2 bases from V and 4 bases from J, with 9 bases between. CDR1 MNHEY and CDR2 SVGAGI come from the germline V gene. The CDR3 is 13 residues long. This chain's CDR3 is CASSYNRLYEQYF. For the CDR3, the DNA is TGTGCCAGCAGTTACAACAGGCTTTACGAGCAGTACTTC.

A word on this clone: The same CDR3 is also encoded by other DNA sequences in this sample. Here the CDR3 reads CASSLGGNSPLHF. The CDR3 DNA reads TGTGCCAGCAGCTTGGGGGGCAATTCACCCCTCCACTTT. This chain connects TRBV7-8 to TRBJ1-6, with a possible D match to TRBD1 (6 bases). In germline, CDR1 is SGHVS, CDR2 FQNEAQ. The CDR3 consists of 13 residues. Trimming shortened V by 3 bases and J by 7 bases, and 7 bases separated the two germline ends.

The rearrangement joins TRBV29-1 to TRBJ2-1; 9 nucleotides agree with TRBD1. CDR3 length equals 18 residues. V was clipped by 0 bases and J by 2 bases; unmatched bases: 11. Germline CDR1 is SQVTM and CDR2 is ANQGSEA. The CDR3 sequence is CSVEDYGSQGATYNEQFF. The CDR3 DNA is TGCAGCGTTGAAGATTATGGGTCACAGGGGGCGACCTACAATGAGCAGTTCTTC.

The chain uses TRBV10-3 and TRBJ1-2; D ambiguous. The CDR3 loop spans 13 amino acids. In germline, CDR1 is ENHRY, CDR2 SYGVKD. Trimming removed 2 bases from V and 8 bases from J, with 12 bases in between. CDR3 loop: CAISEQEGLGYTF. In DNA, the CDR3 is TGTGCCATCAGTGAGCAAGAAGGGCTCGGCTACACCTTC.

This chain connects TRBV19 to TRBJ1-2; TRBD1 agrees at 7 bases. J lost 5 bases, V lost 9 bases, and 12 bases had no gene match. CDR1 and CDR2 from the germline V gene are LNHDA and SQIVND (reference sequence). The CDR3 consists of 14 residues. The CDR3 loop is CASHRGLEIYGYTF. The DNA for the CDR3 is TGTGCCAGCCACAGGGGACTCGAGATTTATGGCTACACCTTC.

The table lists this clone with a count of one. The J gene is TRBJ1-2, the V gene TRBV7-9, with 7 nucleotides matching TRBD1. This CDR3 is built from 15 residues. Germline trimming cut 5 bases from V and 2 bases from J; bases unmatched to any gene: 8. CDR1 is SEHNR, CDR2 FQNEAQ, per germline (reference sequence). The CDR3 region is CASSPPGGLNYGYTF. The CDR3, as DNA: TGTGCCAGCAGCCCACCAGGGGGGTTAAACTATGGCTACACCTTC.